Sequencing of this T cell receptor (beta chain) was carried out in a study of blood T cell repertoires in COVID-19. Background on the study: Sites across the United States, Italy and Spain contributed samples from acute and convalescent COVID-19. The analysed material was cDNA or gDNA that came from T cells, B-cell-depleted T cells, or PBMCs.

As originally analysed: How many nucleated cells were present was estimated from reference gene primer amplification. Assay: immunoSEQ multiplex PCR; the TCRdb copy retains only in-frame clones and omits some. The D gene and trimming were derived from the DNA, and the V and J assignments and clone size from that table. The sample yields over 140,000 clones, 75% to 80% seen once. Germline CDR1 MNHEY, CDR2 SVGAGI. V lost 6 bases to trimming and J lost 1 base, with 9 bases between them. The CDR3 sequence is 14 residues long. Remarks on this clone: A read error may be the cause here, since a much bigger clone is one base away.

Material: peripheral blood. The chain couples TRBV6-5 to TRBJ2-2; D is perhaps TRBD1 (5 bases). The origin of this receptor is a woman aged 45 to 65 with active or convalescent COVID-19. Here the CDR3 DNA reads TGTGCCAGCAGCCAAGACAGGAACACCGGGGAGCTGTTTTTT. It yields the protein CASSQDRNTGELFF.